The 16 T cell receptor beta chains reported below all come from one sample, sequenced in a study of cytomegalovirus exposure and HLA in healthy donors. The method was immunoSEQ multiplex PCR; TCRdb's version includes in-frame clones alone and lacks a portion of them. The repertoire has approximately 240,000 clones, approximately 90% of them found once; the top ten carry approximately 1.1%. What was sequenced was PBMCs. The origin of the receptors is a woman younger than 30 in good health and CMV-seronegative.

This rearrangement joins TRBV29-1 to TRBJ2-1; 7 bases match TRBD1. Germline-derived CDR1 and CDR2 are SQVTM and ANQGSEA. This CDR3 has 13 amino acids. The trim removed 6 bases at V and 5 bases at J, leaving 7 bases unmatched. The CDR3 loop is CSVAGTEDNEQFF. CDR3 DNA sequence: TGCAGCGTCGCCGGGACAGAGGACAATGAGCAGTTCTTC.

The CDR3 DNA sequence: TGCGCCAGCAGCCAGGGACAGGGTTTTAACTATGGCTACACCTTC. The encoded protein is CASSQGQGFNYGYTF. The chain uses TRBV4-1 and TRBJ1-2; TRBD1 matches 9 bases. The CDR3 sequence is 15 residues long. Germline values: CDR1 MGHRA, CDR2 YSYEKL. V was clipped by 3 bases and J by 1 base; unmatched bases: 3.

As for this clone: Other DNA sequences in this specimen translate into the identical CDR3. The CDR3 DNA follows: TGTGCCAGTAGTTTGGACAGGGACTATGGCTACACCTTC. Translating gives CASSLDRDYGYTF. This chain connects TRBV19 to TRBJ1-2, with 8 bases identical to TRBD1. The trim removed 5 bases at V and 3 bases at J, leaving 2 bases unmatched. Germline values: CDR1 LNHDA, CDR2 SQIVND (reference sequence). CDR3 length: 13 residues.

The chain combines TRBV6-1 with TRBJ1-5; 7 positions match TRBD1. Per the germline V gene, CDR1 is MNHNS and CDR2 is SASEGT. Losses at the gene ends were 5 bases for V and 6 bases for J; bases not matched to a gene: 7. The CDR3 totals 14 residues. CDR3 nucleotide sequence: TGTGCCAGCAGTCCCCGGACAGGTGGTCAGCCCCAGCATTTT. It encodes CASSPRTGGQPQHF.

The genes are TRBV6-1 and TRBJ1-4; a possible D gene is TRBD1 (5 bases). The CDR3 runs 15 residues. CDR1 is MNHNS, CDR2 SASEGT, per germline. Between the trimmed V and J ends, which lost 6 bases and 7 bases, there was a span of 18 bases. The CDR3 coding sequence is TGTGCCAGCAGGGGCTTGGGGGGGGTCTTTGAAAAACTGTTTTTT. Translating gives CASRGLGGVFEKLFF.

V usage is TRBV2 and J usage is TRBJ2-5; D might be TRBD1 (5 bases). CDR1 and CDR2 (germline): SNHLY, FYNNEI. This CDR3 has 13 amino acids. Trimming shortened V by 3 bases and J by 4 bases, and 9 bases separated the two germline ends. CDR3 protein: CASSDNRGETQYF. CDR3 bases: TGTGCCAGCAGTGACAATAGGGGAGAGACCCAGTACTTC.

The chain joins TRBV19 to TRBJ1-1; D perhaps matches TRBD1 (6 bases). The germline V gene has CDR1 LNHDA and CDR2 SQIVND (reference sequence). Trimming shortened V by 8 bases and J by 5 bases, and 24 bases separated the two germline ends. The CDR3 has 16 amino acids. In nucleotides, the CDR3 is TGTGCCAGTCGGGTTCAGGGGCCTGCGAAAGGGACTGAAGCTTTCTTT. Its translation is CASRVQGPAKGTEAFF.

This clone was observed once. This rearrangement joins TRBV6-4 to TRBJ2-7; 11 bases align to TRBD2. Germline V CDR1 and CDR2: MRHNA, SNTAGT. Trimming at V came to 5 bases and at J to 1 base, leaving 13 bases not matched to a gene. This CDR3 is built from 18 residues. This CDR3 is CASSPTSGRERGSYEQYF. Here the CDR3 DNA reads TGTGCCAGCAGTCCTACTAGCGGGAGAGAGAGGGGGTCCTACGAGCAGTACTTC.

The chain combines TRBV5-5 with TRBJ2-7; 7 bases fit TRBD1. Germline V CDR1 and CDR2: SGHKS, YYEKEE (reference sequence). The CDR3 is 14 amino acids. The V and J ends lost 2 bases and 2 bases, in that order; junction bases with no gene match: 4. In nucleotides, the CDR3 is TGTGCCAGCAGCTTACAAGGGACAGCCTACGAGCAGTACTTC. Protein: CASSLQGTAYEQYF.

The chain uses TRBV4-1 and TRBJ2-3; 13 nucleotides line up with TRBD2. This CDR3 comprises 19 residues. Germline assignment: CDR1 MGHRA and CDR2 YSYEKL. The ends lost 2 bases at V and 8 bases at J; junction bases unmatched: 16. DNA for the CDR3: TGCGCCAGCAGCCAACTAGGAGGGGCCGAACTAGCGGGAGGGCCTACGCAGTATTTT. Its protein product is CASSQLGGAELAGGPTQYF.

The V call is TRBV7-9, the J call TRBJ2-1; no clear D. The CDR3 contains 15 residues. The germline V gene has CDR1 SEHNR and CDR2 FQNEAQ (reference sequence). Between the trimmed V and J ends, which lost 0 bases and 0 bases, there was a span of 6 bases. The CDR3 region is CASSLARSSYNEQFF. The CDR3 DNA is TGTGCCAGCAGCTTAGCGCGGTCCTCCTACAATGAGCAGTTCTTC.

This clone was recorded only once. This chain uses TRBV5-3 with TRBJ1-1; D is ambiguous. TRBV5-3 is sorted into the ORF group, with uncertain function. This CDR3 has 13 residues. Trimming removed 5 bases at V and 0 bases at J, with 8 bases between. The CDR3 loop reads CARRGQVNTEAFF. The DNA for the CDR3 is TGTGCCAGAAGAGGTCAGGTGAACACTGAAGCTTTCTTT.

The chain uses TRBV19 and TRBJ1-1; TRBD1 matches 10 bases. Germline trimming cut 6 bases from V and 6 bases from J; bases unmatched to any gene: 10. This CDR3 spans 15 amino acids. Germline CDR1 LNHDA, CDR2 SQIVND (reference sequence). The CDR3 is CASSVWTGGDAEAFF. CDR3 nucleotide sequence: TGTGCCAGTAGCGTGTGGACAGGGGGGGACGCTGAAGCTTTCTTT.

The gene calls are TRBV27 and TRBJ1-2, with TRBD1 matching 9 bases. Per the germline V gene, CDR1 is MNHEY and CDR2 is SMNVEV (reference sequence). V was clipped by 4 bases and J by 4 bases; unmatched bases: 7. The CDR3 runs 15 residues. The CDR3: CASSSQGALGYGYTF. CDR3 sequence (DNA): TGTGCCAGCAGTTCACAGGGGGCGCTGGGCTATGGCTACACCTTC.

This chain uses TRBV5-5 with TRBJ1-1; D ambiguous. Trimming shortened V by 5 bases and J by 4 bases, and 9 bases separated the two germline ends. Germline-derived CDR1 and CDR2 are SGHKS and YYEKEE (reference sequence). The CDR3 length is 12 residues. CDR3: CASRYIGTEAFF. The CDR3 nucleotides are TGTGCCAGCAGATATATCGGCACTGAAGCTTTCTTT. Full variable domain (remainder filled in from reference TRBV5-5 and TRBJ1-1): DAGVTQSPTHLIKTRGQQVTLRCSPISGHKSVSWYQQVLGQGPQFIFQYYEKEERGRGNFPDRFSARQFPNYSSELNVNALLLGDSALYLCASRYIGTEAFFGQGTRLTVV.

The rearrangement links TRBV7-2 to TRBJ2-7; 9 bases match TRBD1. The junction had 5 bases not matched to a gene; V was cut back by 3 bases and J by 2 bases. Per germline, CDR1 SGHTA and CDR2 FQGNSA. CDR3 length: 15 amino acids. The CDR3 coding sequence is TGTGCCAGCAGCTTCGGACAGGGGCCTACCTACGAGCAGTACTTC. Amino acids: CASSFGQGPTYEQYF.